This TCR beta chain originates from a study of blood T cell repertoires in COVID-19. Germline V gene lookup returns CDR1 SGDLS and CDR2 YYNGEE. CDR3 length equals 19 residues. Trimming cost V 0 bases and J 2 bases; bases outside gene matches: 12. The assay was immunoSEQ multiplex PCR, and TCRdb's table has in-frame clones only and misses some. The sample lists about 300,000 clones, about 90% seen once, with around 2.1% in the top ten. The clonotype was recovered from a man younger than 30 with active or convalescent COVID-19. The sequenced sample consisted of peripheral blood. The chain has TRBV9 and TRBJ2-3; 10 bases fit TRBD2. CDR3 loop: CASSVGKGLAGGPTDTQYF. CDR3 DNA: TGTGCCAGCAGCGTAGGAAAGGGGTTAGCGGGGGGCCCCACAGATACGCAGTATTTT.